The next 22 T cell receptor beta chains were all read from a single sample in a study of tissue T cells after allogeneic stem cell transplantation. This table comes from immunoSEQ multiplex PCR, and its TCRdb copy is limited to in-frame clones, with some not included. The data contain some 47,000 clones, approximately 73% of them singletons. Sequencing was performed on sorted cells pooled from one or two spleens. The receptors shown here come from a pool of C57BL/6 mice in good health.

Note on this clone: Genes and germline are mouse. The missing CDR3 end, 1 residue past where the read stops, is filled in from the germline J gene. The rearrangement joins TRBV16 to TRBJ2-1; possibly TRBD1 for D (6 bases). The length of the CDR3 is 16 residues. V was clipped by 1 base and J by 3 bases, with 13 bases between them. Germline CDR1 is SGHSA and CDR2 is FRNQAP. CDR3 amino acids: CASSLASRGSYAEQFF. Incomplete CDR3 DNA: TGTGCAAGCAGCTTAGCCTCCAGGGGAAGCTATGCTGAGCAGTTC.

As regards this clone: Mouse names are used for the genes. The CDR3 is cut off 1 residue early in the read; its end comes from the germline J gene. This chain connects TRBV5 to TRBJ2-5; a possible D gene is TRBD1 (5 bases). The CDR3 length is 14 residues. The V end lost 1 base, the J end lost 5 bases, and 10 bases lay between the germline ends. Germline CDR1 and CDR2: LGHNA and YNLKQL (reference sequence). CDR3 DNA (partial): TGTGCCAGCAGCCAAGTCCAGGGAAGAGACACCCAGTAC. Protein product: CASSQVQGRDTQY. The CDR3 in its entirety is CASSQVQGRDTQYF.

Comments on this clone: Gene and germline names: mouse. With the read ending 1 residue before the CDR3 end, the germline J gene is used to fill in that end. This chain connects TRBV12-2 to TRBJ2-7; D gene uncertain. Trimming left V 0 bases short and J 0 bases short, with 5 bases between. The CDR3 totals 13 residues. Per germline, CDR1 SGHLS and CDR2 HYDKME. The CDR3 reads CASSLGLSYEQYF. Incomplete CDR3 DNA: TGTGCCAGCTCTCTCGGGCTCTCCTATGAACAGTAC. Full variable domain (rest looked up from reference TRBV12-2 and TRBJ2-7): NSGVVQSPRYIIKGKGERSILKCIPISGHLSVAWYQQTQGQELKFFIQHYDKMERDKGNLPSRFSVQQFDDYHSEMNMSALELEDSAVYFCASSLGLSYEQYFGPGTRLTVL.

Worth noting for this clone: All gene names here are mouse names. The part of the CDR3 DNA that was read is TGTGCCAGCAGAAACAGGGAGGGGTCCTATGAACAGTAC. This translates into CASRNREGSYEQY. The complete CDR3 protein is CASRNREGSYEQYF. The chain links TRBV13-3 to TRBJ2-7, with D possibly matching TRBD1 (6 bases). The read is 1 residue too short to cover the CDR3 end, so that end is filled in from the germline J gene. Germline V gene lookup returns CDR1 NNHDY and CDR2 SYVADS. CDR3 length: 14 residues. Trimming pared 5 bases from V and 1 base from J, leaving 13 bases between.

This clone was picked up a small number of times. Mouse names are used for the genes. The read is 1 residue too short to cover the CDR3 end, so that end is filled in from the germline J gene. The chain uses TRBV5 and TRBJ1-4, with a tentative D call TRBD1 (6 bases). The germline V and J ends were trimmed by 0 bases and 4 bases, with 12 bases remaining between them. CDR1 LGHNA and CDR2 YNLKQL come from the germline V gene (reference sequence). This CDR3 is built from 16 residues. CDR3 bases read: TGTGCCAGCAGCCAAGATACGGGGGGCGGCAACGAAAGATTATTT. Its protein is CASSQDTGGGNERLF. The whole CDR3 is CASSQDTGGGNERLFF.

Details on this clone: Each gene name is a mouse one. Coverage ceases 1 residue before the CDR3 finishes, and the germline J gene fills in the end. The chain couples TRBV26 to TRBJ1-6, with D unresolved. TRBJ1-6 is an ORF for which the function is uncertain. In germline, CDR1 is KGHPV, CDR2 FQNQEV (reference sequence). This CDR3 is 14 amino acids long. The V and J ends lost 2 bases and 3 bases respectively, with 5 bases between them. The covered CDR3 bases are TGTGCCAGCAGTCTGCCAAGCTATAATTCGCCCCTCTAC. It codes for CASSLPSYNSPLY. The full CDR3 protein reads CASSLPSYNSPLYF.

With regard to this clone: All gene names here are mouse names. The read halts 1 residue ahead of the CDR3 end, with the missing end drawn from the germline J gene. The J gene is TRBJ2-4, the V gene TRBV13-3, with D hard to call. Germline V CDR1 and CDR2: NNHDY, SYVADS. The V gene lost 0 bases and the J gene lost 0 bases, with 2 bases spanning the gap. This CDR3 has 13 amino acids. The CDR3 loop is CASSDASQNTLYF. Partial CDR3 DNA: TGTGCCAGCAGTGATGCGAGTCAAAACACCTTGTAC. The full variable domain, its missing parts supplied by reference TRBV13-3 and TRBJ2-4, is EAAVTQSPRSKVAVTGGKVTLSCHQTNNHDYMYWYRQDTGHGLRLIHYSYVADSTEKGDIPDGYKASRPSQENFSLILELASLSQTAVYFCASSDASQNTLYFGAGTRLSVL.

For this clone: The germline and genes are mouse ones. The CDR3 protein is CASRRGGLAETLYF. The covered CDR3 bases are TGTGCAAGCAGGAGGGGGGGGCTTGCAGAAACGCTGTAT. V usage is TRBV16 and J usage is TRBJ2-3; 8 bases map to TRBD2. The read finishes 1 residue shy of the CDR3 end, and the germline J gene is used to complete it. The germline CDR1 and CDR2 sequences are SGHSA and FRNQAP. The CDR3 has 14 amino acids. Trimming at V came to 6 bases and at J to 2 bases, leaving 4 bases not matched to a gene. The full variable domain, its missing parts supplied by reference TRBV16 and TRBJ2-3, is NAGVIQTPRHKVTGKGQEATLWCEPISGHSAVFWYRQTIVQGLEFLTYFRNQAPIDDSGMPKERFSAQMPNQSHSTLKIQSTQPQDSAVYLCASRRGGLAETLYFGSGTRLTVL.

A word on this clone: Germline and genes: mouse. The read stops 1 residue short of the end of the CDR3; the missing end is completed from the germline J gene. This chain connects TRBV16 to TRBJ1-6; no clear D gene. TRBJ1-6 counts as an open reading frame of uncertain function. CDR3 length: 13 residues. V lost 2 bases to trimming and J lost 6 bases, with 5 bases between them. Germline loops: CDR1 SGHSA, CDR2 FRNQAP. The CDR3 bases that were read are TGTGCAAGCAGCTTAAACACTAATTCGCCCCTCTAC. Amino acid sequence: CASSLNTNSPLY. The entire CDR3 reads CASSLNTNSPLYF.

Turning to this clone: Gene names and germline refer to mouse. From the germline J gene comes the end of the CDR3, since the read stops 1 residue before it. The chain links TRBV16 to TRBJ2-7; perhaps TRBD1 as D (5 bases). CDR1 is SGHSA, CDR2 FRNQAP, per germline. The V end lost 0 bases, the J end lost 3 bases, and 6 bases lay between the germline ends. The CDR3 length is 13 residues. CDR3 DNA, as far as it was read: TGTGCAAGCAGCTTAGAGAGGGGCTATGAACAGTAC. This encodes CASSLERGYEQY. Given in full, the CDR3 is CASSLERGYEQYF.

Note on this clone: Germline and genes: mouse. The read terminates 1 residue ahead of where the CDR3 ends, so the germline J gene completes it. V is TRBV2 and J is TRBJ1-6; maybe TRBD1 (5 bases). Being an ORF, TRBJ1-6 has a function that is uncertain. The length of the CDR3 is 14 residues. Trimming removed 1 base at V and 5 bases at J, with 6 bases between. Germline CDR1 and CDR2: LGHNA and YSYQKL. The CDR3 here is CASSQGTNNSPLYF. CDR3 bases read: TGTGCCAGCAGCCAAGGGACAAATAATTCGCCCCTCTAC.

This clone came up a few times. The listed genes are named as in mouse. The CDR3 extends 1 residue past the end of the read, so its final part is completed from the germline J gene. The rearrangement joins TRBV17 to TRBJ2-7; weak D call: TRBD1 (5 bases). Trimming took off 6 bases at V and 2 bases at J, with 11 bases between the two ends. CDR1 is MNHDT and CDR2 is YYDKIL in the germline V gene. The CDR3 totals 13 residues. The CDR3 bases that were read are TGTGCTAGCAGCCTCAGAGGGGCCTATGAACAGTAC. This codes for CASSLRGAYEQY. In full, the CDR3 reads CASSLRGAYEQYF.

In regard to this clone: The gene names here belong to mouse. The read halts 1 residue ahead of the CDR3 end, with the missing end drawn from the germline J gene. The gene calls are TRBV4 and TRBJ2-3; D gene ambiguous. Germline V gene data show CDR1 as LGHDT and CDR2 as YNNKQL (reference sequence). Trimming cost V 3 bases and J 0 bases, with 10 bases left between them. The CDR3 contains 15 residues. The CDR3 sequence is CASSYLVSSAETLYF. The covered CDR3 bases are TGTGCCAGCAGCTATCTGGTCTCTAGTGCAGAAACGCTGTAT.

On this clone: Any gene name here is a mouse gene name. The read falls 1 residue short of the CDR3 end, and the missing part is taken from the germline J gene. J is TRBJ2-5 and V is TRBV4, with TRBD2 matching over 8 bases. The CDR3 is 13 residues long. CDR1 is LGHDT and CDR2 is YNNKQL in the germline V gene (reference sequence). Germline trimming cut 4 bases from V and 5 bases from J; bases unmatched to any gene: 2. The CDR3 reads CASSSDWGDTQYF. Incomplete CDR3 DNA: TGTGCCAGCAGCTCAGACTGGGGAGACACCCAGTAC. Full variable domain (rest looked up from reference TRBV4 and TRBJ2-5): ETAVFQTPNYHVTQVGNEVSFNCKQTLGHDTMYWYKQDSKKLLKIMFSYNNKQLIVNETVPRRFSPQSSDKAHLNLRIKSVEPEDSAVYLCASSSDWGDTQYFGPGTRLLVL.

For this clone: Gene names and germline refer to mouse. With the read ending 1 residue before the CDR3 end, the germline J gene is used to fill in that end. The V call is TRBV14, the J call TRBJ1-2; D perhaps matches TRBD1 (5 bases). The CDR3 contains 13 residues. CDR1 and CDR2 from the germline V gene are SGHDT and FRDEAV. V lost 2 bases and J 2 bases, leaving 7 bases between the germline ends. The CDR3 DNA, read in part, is TGTGCCAGCAGTTTAGAGGGGAACTCCGACTACACC. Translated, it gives CASSLEGNSDYT. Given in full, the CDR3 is CASSLEGNSDYTF.

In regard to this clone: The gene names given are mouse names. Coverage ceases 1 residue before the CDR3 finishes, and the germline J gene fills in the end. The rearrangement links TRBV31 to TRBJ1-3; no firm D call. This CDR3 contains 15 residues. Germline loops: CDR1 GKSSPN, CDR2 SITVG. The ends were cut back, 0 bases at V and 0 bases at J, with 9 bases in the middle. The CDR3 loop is CAWSLVRGSGNTLYF. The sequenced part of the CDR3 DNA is TGTGCCTGGAGTCTAGTCCGGGGTTCTGGAAATACGCTCTAT.

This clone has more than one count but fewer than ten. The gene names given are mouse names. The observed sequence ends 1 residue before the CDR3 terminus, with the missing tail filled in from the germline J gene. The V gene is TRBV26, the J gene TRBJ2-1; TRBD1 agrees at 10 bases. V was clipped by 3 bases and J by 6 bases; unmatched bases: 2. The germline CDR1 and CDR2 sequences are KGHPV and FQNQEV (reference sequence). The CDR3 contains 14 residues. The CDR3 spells CASSLDRGLAEQFF. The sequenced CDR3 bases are TGTGCCAGCAGTCTCGACAGGGGGCTTGCTGAGCAGTTC.

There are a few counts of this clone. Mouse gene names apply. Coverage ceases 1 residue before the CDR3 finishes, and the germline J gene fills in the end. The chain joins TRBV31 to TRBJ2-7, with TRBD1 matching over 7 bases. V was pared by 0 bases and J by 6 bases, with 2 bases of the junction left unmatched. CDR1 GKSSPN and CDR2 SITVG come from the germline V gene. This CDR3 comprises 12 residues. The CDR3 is CAWSLDRVEQYF. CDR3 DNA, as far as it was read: TGTGCCTGGAGTCTAGACAGGGTTGAACAGTAC.

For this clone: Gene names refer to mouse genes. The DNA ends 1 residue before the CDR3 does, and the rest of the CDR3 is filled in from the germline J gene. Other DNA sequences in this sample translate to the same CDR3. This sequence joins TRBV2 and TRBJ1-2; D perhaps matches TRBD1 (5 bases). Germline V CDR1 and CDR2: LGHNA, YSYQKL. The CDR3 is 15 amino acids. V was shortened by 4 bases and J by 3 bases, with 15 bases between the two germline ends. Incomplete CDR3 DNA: TGTGCCAGCAGCCGTCCGGTCCCCAGGGACTCCGACTACACC. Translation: CASSRPVPRDSDYT. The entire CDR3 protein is CASSRPVPRDSDYTF. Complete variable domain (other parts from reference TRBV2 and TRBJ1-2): DPKIIQKPKYLVAVTGSEKILICEQYLGHNAMYWYRQSAKKPLEFMFSYSYQKLMDNQTASSRFQPQSSKKNHLDLQITALKPDDSATYFCASSRPVPRDSDYTFGSGTRLLVI.

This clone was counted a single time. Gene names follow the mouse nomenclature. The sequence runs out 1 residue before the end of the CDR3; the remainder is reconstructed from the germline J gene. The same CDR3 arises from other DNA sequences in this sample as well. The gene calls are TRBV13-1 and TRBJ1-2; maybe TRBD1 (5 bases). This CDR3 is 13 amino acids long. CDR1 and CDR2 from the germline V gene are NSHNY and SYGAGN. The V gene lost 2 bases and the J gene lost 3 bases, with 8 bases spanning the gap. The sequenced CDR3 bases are TGTGCCAGCAGTGAAGGAGGGGACTCCGACTACACC. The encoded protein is CASSEGGDSDYT. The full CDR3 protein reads CASSEGGDSDYTF.

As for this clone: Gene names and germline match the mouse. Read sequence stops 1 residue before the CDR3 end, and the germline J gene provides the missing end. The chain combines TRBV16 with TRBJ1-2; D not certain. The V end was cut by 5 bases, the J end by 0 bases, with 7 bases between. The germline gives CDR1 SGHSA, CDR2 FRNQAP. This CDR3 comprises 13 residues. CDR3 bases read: TGTGCAAGCAGCCTCAGTGCAAACTCCGACTACACC. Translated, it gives CASSLSANSDYT. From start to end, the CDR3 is CASSLSANSDYTF.

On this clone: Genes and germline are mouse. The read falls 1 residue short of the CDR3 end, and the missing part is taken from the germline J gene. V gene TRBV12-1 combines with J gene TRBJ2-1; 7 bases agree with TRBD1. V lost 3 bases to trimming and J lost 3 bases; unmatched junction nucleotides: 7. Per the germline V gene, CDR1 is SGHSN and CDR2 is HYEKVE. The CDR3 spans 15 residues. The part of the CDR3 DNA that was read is TGTGCCAGCTCTACCCGGGACAGACCCTATGCTGAGCAGTTC. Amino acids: CASSTRDRPYAEQF. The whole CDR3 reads CASSTRDRPYAEQFF.